This T cell receptor (beta chain) derives from a study of shared clonotypes between healthy human individuals. Broader study findings: All-four-donor shared clonotypes had higher generation probabilities than non-shared clonotypes did.

Germline values: CDR1 SGHRS, CDR2 YFSETQ. With V trimmed by 3 bases and J by 0 bases, 2 bases remained unmatched. The CDR3 spans 15 residues. The input for sorted-subset replicate PCRs was approximately 210 ng DNA, 25,000 to 35,000 T cell genomes. Methods used by the authors: For the immunoSEQ data, sequences were junction-only without quality scores, so filtering differed. Clones were sequenced by immunoSEQ multiplex PCR, and TCRdb holds only the in-frame ones, with some missing. V, J and clone size reflect that table, while D and trimming were determined from the DNA. The table lists some 650,000 clones, 97% of them singletons. As regards this clone: Its antigen is not identified.

Input material: naive CD4+ T cells sorted from blood. The subset denotes: CD45RA+ positively selected. The receptor was isolated from a woman aged 25 to 45 in good health. The chain is built from TRBV5-1 and TRBJ2-2; TRBD1 matches at 7 bases. CDR3 in DNA: TGCGCCAGCAGCTGGGACAGTGCGAACACCGGGGAGCTGTTTTTT. Its translation is CASSWDSANTGELFF. The variable domain in full, with the rest retrieved from reference TRBV5-1 and TRBJ2-2, is KAGVTQTPRYLIKTRGQQVTLSCSPISGHRSVSWYQQTPGQGLQFLFEYFSETQRNKGNFPGRFSGRQFSNSRSEMNVSTLELGDSALYLCASSWDSANTGELFFGEGSRLTVL.